Each of the 2 T cell receptor beta chains below was sequenced from the same sample in a study of blood T cell repertoires in COVID-19. Generated by immunoSEQ multiplex PCR, the TCRdb table keeps only in-frame clones and is missing some. The table has approximately 79,000 clones, more than 70% seen once; the top ten hold around 13%. The sequenced sample was peripheral blood. The receptors originated from a man aged 50 to 60 with COVID-19, enrolled during active disease.

This clone was found a few times. The gene calls are TRBV5-4 and TRBJ2-1; 11 nucleotides align to TRBD2. J was trimmed by 5 bases and V by 5 bases; bases with no gene match: 3. The CDR3 runs to 14 residues. Germline loops: CDR1 SGHNT, CDR2 YYREEE (reference sequence). The DNA for the CDR3 is TGTGCCAGCAGTCGGACTAGCGGGCACAATGAGCAGTTCTTC. Its protein product is CASSRTSGHNEQFF.

This clone came up a few times. The chain combines TRBV19 with TRBJ2-2; no reliable D call. Germline V lookup: CDR1 LNHDA, CDR2 SQIVND (reference sequence). Trimming pared 2 bases from V and 6 bases from J, leaving 7 bases between. CDR3 size: 13 residues. The CDR3 region has the DNA TGTGCCAGTAGTATACGTGAGGCCGGGGAGCTGTTTTTT. Translated, it gives CASSIREAGELFF.